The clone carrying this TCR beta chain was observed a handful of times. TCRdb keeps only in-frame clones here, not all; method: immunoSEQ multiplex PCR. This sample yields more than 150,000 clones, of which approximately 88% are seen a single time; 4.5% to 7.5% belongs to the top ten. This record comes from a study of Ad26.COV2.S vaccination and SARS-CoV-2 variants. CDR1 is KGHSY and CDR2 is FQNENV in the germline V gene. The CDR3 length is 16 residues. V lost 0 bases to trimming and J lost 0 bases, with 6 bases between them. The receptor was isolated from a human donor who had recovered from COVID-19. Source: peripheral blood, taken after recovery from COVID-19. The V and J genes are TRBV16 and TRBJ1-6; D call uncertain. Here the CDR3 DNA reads TGTGCCAGCAGCCAATCTCAGAGCTCCTATAATTCACCCCTCCACTTT. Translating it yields CASSQSQSSYNSPLHF.